These T cell receptor beta chains were read from a single sample in a study of CD4+ T cells in melanoma. Produced via immunoSEQ multiplex PCR; TCRdb's table is partial and in-frame only. The sample consists of over 100,000 clones, roughly 90% of them appearing once. Sample: peripheral blood. The receptors shown here come from a human donor with melanoma. CDR3s include the opening cysteine and the closing phenylalanine or tryptophan. D genes are given only for firm matches. Some rows have no size entry. The others give once, few or many, or a class for an expanded clone.

v_call	j_call	d_call	clone_size	cdr3_nt	cdr3_aa
TRBV7-2	TRBJ1-4	TRBD1	NA	TGTGCCAGCAGCGCAGGGGGGGGTAATGAAAAACTGTTTTTT	CASSAGGGNEKLFF
TRBV7-2	TRBJ2-3	TRBD2	NA	TGTGCCAGCAGCTTAGCTCGGGGGGGACAAGATACGCAGTATTTT	CASSLARGGQDTQYF
TRBV19	TRBJ2-1	NA	NA	TGTGCCAGTAGTATATCAAAGGGGGAGCAGTTCTTC	CASSISKGEQFF
TRBV13	TRBJ1-2	NA	NA	TGTGCCAGCAGCACCCCACAGTTCGGCTACACCTTC	CASSTPQFGYTF
TRBV10-1	TRBJ1-2	TRBD1	NA	TGCGCCAGCAGTCCGGGACAGGGGTATGGCTACACCTTC	CASSPGQGYGYTF
TRBV7-8	TRBJ1-6	NA	NA	TGTGCCAGCAGCCCGGGGGTGATTCGGGTTTACTCACCCCTCCACTTT	CASSPGVIRVYSPLHF
TRBV7-3	TRBJ1-1	NA	NA	TGTGCCAGCAGAAAACAGGCGAATACTGAAGCTTTCTTT	CASRKQANTEAFF
TRBV5-1	TRBJ2-5	NA	few	TGCGCCAGCAGCGCTAGCGTCGAGACCCAGTACTTC	CASSASVETQYF
TRBV7-3	TRBJ2-5	NA	NA	TGTGCCAGCAGCCCCCTGGGTTTGGGACTGTTAGAGACCCAGTACTTC	CASSPLGLGLLETQYF
TRBV19	TRBJ2-3	TRBD2	NA	TGTGCCAGTAGTATGGGGACTAGCGGGCGGACAGATACGCAGTATTTT	CASSMGTSGRTDTQYF
TRBV6-5	TRBJ1-1	NA	few	TGTGCCAGCAGTGCAATTACGGGTACTGAAGCTTTCTTT	CASSAITGTEAFF
TRBV27	TRBJ2-7	NA	NA	TGTGCCAGCAGTTTTGGCGGGGTCCCCTACGAGCAGTACTTC	CASSFGGVPYEQYF
TRBV5-1	TRBJ2-3	TRBD2	NA	TGCGCCAGCAGCTTCTTGGGCGGGAGTGGAGGGGATACGCAGTATTTT	CASSFLGGSGGDTQYF
TRBV6-1	TRBJ2-7	NA	NA	TGTGCCAGCAGTGAAGCGGCGGACAGCCGAGGGCAGTACTTC	CASSEAADSRGQYF
TRBV5-1	TRBJ2-6	NA	NA	TGCGCCAGCAGCTTGTGGCCCACAGGGAACTCTGGGGCCAACGTCCTGACTTTC	CASSLWPTGNSGANVLTF
TRBV9	TRBJ1-5	NA	NA	TGTGCCAGCAGCGTAGGGGGTAACAATCAGCCCCAGCATTTT	CASSVGGNNQPQHF
TRBV19	TRBJ2-7	TRBD1	NA	TGTGCCAGTAGTTCCCGGGACAGGGGAAAGGGCGAGCAGTACTTC	CASSSRDRGKGEQYF
TRBV4-2	TRBJ1-5	TRBD1	NA	TGTGCCAGCAGCCAAGCGTACGGGACAGACAATCAGCCCCAGCATTTT	CASSQAYGTDNQPQHF
TRBV29-1	TRBJ2-1	NA	NA	TGCAGCGTTGAATCGCGGCCTAATAATGAGCAGTTCTTC	CSVESRPNNEQFF
TRBV7-2	TRBJ1-1	NA	NA	TGTGCCAGCAGCCTAGACAGAGTTGAAGCTTTCTTT	CASSLDRVEAFF
TRBV5-1	TRBJ2-7	TRBD1	NA	TGCGCCAGCAGCCTCTGGACAGGGGCATACGAGCAGTACTTC	CASSLWTGAYEQYF
TRBV7-2	TRBJ2-7	TRBD1	NA	TGTGCCAGCAGCCCTAATTGGGGGACAGGGGTCGACGAGCAGTACTTC	CASSPNWGTGVDEQYF
TRBV7-9	TRBJ1-1	NA	NA	TGTGCCAGCAGGGGGTCCGGGAGACAAACCACTGAAGCTTTCTTT	CASRGSGRQTTEAFF
TRBV11-2	TRBJ1-1	NA	medium-sized	TGTGCCAGCAGCTTGAGCGCCTACACTGAAGCTTTCTTT	CASSLSAYTEAFF
TRBV28	TRBJ1-2	NA	NA	TGTGCCAGCAGTTACGCGCACTATGGCTACACCTTC	CASSYAHYGYTF
TRBV4-3	TRBJ1-2	NA	NA	TGCGCCAGCAGCCAAGAGGGGGACCGACGCTATGGCTACACCTTC	CASSQEGDRRYGYTF
TRBV6-5	TRBJ1-1	NA	NA	TGTGCCAGCAGTTACGGTGGGGGGTGGACTGAAGCTTTCTTT	CASSYGGGWTEAFF
TRBV29-1	TRBJ2-7	NA	NA	TGCAGCGTTGGAACCATCGGCGCAGGAGTCTACGAGCAGTACTTC	CSVGTIGAGVYEQYF
TRBV4-3	TRBJ2-2	NA	NA	TGCGCCAGCAGCCAAGGAGCCACCTTTAACACCGGGGAGCTGTTTTTT	CASSQGATFNTGELFF
TRBV4-1	TRBJ1-1	TRBD1	NA	TGCGCCAGCAGCCAAGATCAGGGGGCTGAAGCTTTCTTT	CASSQDQGAEAFF
TRBV28	TRBJ2-4	NA	once	TGTGCCAGCAGTTTGGCTCTAGCCAAAAACATTCAGTACTTC	CASSLALAKNIQYF